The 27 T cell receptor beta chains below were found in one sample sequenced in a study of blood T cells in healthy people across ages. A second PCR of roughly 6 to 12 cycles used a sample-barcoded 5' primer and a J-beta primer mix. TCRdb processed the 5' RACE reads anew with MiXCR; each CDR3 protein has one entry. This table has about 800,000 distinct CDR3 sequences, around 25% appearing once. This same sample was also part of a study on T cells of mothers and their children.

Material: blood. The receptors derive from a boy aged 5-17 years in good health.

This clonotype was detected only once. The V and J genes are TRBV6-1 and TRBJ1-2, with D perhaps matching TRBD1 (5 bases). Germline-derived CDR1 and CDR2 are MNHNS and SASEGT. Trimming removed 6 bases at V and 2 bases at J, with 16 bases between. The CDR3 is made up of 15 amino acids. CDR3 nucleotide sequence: TGTGCCAGCAGCGGGGCGGCAGGCGAGAACTATGGCTACACCTTC. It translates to CASSGAAGENYGYTF.

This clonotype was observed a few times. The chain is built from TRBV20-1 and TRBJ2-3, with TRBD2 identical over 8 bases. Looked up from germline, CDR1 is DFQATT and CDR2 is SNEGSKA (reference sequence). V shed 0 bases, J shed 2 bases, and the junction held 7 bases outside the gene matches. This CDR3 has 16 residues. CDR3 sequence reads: CSARDYAGGLTDTQYF. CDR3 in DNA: TGCAGTGCTAGAGATTACGCGGGGGGCCTCACAGATACGCAGTATTTT.

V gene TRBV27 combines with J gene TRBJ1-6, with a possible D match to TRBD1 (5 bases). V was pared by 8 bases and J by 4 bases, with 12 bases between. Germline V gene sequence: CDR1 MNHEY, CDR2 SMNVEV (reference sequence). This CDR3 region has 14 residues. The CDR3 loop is CASGRAGYNSPLHF. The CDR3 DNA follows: TGTGCCAGCGGTCGAGCAGGGTATAATTCACCCCTCCACTTT.

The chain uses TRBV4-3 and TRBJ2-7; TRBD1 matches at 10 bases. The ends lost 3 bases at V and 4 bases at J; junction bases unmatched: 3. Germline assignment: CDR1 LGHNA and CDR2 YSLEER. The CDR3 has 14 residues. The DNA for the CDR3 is TGCGCCAGCAGCCATCGACAGGGGGCTTACGAGCAGTACTTC. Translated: CASSHRQGAYEQYF.

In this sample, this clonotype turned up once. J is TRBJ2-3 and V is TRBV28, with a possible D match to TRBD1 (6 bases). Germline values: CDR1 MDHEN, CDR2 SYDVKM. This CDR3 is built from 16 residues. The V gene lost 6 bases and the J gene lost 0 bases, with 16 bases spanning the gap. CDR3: CASSLEDRLSTDTQYF. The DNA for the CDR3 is TGTGCCAGCAGCTTAGAGGACAGATTGAGCACAGATACGCAGTATTTT.

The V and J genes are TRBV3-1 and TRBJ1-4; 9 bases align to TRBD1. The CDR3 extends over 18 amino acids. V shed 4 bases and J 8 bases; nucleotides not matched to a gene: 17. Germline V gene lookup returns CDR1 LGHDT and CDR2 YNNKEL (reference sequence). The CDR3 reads CASSRGPTGGFRGEKLFF. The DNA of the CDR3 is TGTGCCAGCAGCCGGGGGCCAACAGGGGGCTTCAGAGGAGAAAAACTGTTTTTT.

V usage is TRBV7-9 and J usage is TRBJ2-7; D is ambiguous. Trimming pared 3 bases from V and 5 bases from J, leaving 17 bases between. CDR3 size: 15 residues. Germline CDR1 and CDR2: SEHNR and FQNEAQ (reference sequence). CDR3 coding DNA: TGTGCCAGCAGCTTGTTCGAGTCGGGTGGAAACGAGCAGTACTTC. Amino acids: CASSLFESGGNEQYF.

CDR3 amino acids: CASSYHGFYGYTF. The CDR3 DNA reads TGTGCCAGCAGTTACCATGGGTTCTATGGCTACACCTTC. The chain employs TRBV6-6 and TRBJ1-2; D unclear. The V and J ends lost 2 bases and 4 bases respectively, with 8 bases between them. Germline V gene sequence: CDR1 MNHNY, CDR2 SVGAGI (reference sequence). The CDR3 sequence is 13 residues long.

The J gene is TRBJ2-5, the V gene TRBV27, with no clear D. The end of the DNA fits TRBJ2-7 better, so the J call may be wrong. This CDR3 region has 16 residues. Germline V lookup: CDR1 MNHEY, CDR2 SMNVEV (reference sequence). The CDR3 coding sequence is TGTGCCAGCAGCCATAGAGCCCTGGAACTCCCCTACGAGCAGTACTTC. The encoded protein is CASSHRALELPYEQYF.

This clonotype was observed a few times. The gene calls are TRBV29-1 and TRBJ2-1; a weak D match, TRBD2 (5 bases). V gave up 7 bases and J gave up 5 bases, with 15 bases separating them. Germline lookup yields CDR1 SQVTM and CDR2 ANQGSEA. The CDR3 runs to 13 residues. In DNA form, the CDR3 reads TGCAGCGCGTCGGGAAGTATCCACAATGAGCAGTTCTTC. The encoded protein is CSASGSIHNEQFF.

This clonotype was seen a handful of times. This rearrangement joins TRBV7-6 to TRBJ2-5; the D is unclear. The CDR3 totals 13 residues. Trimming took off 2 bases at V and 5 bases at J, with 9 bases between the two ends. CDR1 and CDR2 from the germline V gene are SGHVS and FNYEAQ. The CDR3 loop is CASSLMVRETQYF. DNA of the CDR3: TGTGCCAGCAGCTTAATGGTACGGGAGACCCAGTACTTC.

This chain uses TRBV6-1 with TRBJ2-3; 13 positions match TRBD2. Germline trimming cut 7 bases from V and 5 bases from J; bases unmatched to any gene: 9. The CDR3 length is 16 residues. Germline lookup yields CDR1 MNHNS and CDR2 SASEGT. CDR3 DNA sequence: TGTGCCAGCAAGATCGGGACTAGCGGGGTGGGAGATACGCAGTATTTT. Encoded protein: CASKIGTSGVGDTQYF.

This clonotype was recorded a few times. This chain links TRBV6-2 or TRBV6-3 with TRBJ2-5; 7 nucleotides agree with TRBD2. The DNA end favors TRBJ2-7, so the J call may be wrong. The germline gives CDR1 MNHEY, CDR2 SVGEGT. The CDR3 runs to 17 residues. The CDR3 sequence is CASSYSGSGPAPYEQYF. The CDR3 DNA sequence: TGTGCCAGCAGTTACTCGGGTAGCGGGCCCGCCCCCTACGAGCAGTACTTC.

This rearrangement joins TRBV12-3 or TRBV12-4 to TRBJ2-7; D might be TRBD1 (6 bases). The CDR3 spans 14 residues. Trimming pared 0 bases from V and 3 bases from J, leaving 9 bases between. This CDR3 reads CASSLAGAFYEQYF. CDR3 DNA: TGTGCCAGCAGTTTAGCGGGGGCCTTCTACGAGCAGTACTTC.

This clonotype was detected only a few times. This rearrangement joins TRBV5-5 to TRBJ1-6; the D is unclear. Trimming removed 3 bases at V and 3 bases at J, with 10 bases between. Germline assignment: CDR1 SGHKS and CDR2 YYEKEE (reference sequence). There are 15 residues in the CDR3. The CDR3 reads CASSSGQNYNSPLHF. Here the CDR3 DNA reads TGTGCCAGCAGCTCCGGCCAGAACTATAATTCACCCCTCCACTTT.

This CDR3 is CAITGTSGSSNEQFF. CDR3 coding DNA: TGTGCCATCACCGGGACTAGCGGGAGTAGTAATGAGCAGTTCTTC. The chain uses TRBV10-3 and TRBJ2-1; 14 bases are a match to TRBD2. The V and J ends lost 7 bases and 7 bases, in that order; junction bases with no gene match: 6. Germline CDR1 is ENHRY and CDR2 is SYGVKD. There are 15 residues in the CDR3.

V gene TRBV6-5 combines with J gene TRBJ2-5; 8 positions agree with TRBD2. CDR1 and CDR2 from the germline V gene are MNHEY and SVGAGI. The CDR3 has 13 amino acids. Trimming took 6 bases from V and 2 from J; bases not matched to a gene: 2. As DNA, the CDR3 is TGTGCCAGCAGGACGGGGGGGCAAGAGACCCAGTACTTC. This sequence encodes CASRTGGQETQYF.

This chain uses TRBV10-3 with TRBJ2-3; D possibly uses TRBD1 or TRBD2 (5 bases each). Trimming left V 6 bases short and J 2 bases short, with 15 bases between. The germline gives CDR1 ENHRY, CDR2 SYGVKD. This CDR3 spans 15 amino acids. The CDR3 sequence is CAIRSLGGYTDTQYF. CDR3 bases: TGTGCCATCAGGTCCCTTGGGGGATACACAGATACGCAGTATTTT.

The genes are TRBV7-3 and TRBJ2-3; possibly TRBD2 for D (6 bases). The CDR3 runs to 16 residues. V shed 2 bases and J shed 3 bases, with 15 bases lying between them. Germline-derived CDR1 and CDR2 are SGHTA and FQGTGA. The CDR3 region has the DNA TGTGCCAGCAGCTTAGGGGGAGGCCTAGGTACAGATACGCAGTATTTT. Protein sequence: CASSLGGGLGTDTQYF.

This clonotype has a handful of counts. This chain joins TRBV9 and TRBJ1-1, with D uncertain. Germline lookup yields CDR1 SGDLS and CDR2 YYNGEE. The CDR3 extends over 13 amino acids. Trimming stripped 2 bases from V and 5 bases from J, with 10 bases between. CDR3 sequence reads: CASSVMTGTEAFF. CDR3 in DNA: TGTGCCAGCAGCGTGATGACCGGGACTGAAGCTTTCTTT.

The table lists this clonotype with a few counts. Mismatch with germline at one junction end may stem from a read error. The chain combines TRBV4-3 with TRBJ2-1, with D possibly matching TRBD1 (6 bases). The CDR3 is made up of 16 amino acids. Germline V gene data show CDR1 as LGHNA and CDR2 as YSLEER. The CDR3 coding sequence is TGCGCCAGCAGCCAAGATGGGACACTTTCCTACAATGAGCAGTCCTTC. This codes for CASSQDGTLSYNEQSF.

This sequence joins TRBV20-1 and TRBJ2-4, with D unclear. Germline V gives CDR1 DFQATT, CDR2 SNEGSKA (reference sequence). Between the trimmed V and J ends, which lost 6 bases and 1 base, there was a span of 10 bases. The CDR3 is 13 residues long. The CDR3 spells CSAFQGAKNIQYF. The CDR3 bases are TGCAGTGCGTTCCAAGGGGCCAAAAACATTCAGTACTTC.

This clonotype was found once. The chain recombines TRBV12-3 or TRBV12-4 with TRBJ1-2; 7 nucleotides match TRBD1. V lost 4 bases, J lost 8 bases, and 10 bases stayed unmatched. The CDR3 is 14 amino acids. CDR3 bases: TGTGCCAGCAGTTCGGGATACAGGGGTACGGGCTACACCTTC. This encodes CASSSGYRGTGYTF.

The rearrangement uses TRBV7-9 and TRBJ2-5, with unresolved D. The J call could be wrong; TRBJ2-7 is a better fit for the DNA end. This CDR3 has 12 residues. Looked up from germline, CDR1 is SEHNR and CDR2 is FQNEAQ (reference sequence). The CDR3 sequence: CASSRSVYEQYF. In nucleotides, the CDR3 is TGTGCCAGCAGCCGTAGTGTCTACGAGCAGTACTTC.

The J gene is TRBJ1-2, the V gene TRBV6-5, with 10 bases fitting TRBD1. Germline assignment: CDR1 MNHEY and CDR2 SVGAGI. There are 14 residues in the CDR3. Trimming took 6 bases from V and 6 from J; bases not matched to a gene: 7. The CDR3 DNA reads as TGTGCCAGCAGCTATGGACAGGGGGAAGATGGCTACACCTTC. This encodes CASSYGQGEDGYTF.

CDR3 DNA: TGCAGCGTTGGAGGCGGACTCGGATCTGGAAACACCATATATTTT. Its translation is CSVGGGLGSGNTIYF. This sequence joins TRBV29-1 and TRBJ1-3; unclear D gene. The germline CDR1 and CDR2 sequences are SQVTM and ANQGSEA. Trimming took off 4 bases at V and 1 base at J, with 14 bases between the two ends. The CDR3 is 15 amino acids.

The CDR3 nucleotides read TGTGCCAGCGGTTATGGGGGCGTAGCGGCTTTCTTT. This gives the protein CASGYGGVAAFF. This chain uses TRBV27 with TRBJ1-1, with D tentatively TRBD1 (6 bases). V was shortened by 8 bases and J by 11 bases, with 18 bases between the two germline ends. CDR3 length: 12 residues. Germline CDR1 MNHEY, CDR2 SMNVEV (reference sequence).